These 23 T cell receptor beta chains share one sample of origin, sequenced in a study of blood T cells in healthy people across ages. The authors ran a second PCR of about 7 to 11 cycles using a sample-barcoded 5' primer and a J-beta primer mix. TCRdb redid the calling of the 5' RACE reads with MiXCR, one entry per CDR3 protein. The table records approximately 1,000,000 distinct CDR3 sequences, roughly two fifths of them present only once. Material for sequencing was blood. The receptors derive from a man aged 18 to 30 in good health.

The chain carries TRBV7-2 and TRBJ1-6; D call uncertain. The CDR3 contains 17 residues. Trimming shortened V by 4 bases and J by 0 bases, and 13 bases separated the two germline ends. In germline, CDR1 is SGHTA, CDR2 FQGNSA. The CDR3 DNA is TGTGCCAGCAGCTCCAGACCTGACTCCTCCTATAATTCACCCCTCCACTTT. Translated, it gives CASSSRPDSSYNSPLHF.

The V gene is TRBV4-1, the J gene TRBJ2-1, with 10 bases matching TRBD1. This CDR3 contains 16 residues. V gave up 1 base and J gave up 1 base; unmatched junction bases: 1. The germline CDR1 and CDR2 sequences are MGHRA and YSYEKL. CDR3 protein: CASSQGTGGSYNEQFF. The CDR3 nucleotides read TGCGCCAGCAGCCAAGGGACAGGGGGTTCCTACAATGAGCAGTTCTTC.

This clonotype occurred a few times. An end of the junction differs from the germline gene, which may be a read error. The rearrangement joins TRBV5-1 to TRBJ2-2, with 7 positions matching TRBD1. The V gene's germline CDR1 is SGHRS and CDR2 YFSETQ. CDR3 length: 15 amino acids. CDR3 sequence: CASSFRDRNTGELFF. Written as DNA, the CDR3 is TGTGCCAGCAGCTTCCGGGACAGGAACACCGGGGAGCTGTTTTTT.

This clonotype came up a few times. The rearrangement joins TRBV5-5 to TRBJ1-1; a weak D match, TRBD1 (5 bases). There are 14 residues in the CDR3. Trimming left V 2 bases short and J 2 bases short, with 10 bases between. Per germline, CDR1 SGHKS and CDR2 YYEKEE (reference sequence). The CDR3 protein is CASSFLQDNTEAFF. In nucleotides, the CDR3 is TGTGCCAGCAGCTTCCTACAGGACAACACTGAAGCTTTCTTT.

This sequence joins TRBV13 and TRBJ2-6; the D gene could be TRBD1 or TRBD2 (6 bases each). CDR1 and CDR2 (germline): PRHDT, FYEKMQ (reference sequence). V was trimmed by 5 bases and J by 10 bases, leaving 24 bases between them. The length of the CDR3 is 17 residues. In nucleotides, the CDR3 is TGTGCCAGCAGCGGGGGGCCCGGCACAGGGTTAATGAACGTCCTGACTTTC. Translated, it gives CASSGGPGTGLMNVLTF.

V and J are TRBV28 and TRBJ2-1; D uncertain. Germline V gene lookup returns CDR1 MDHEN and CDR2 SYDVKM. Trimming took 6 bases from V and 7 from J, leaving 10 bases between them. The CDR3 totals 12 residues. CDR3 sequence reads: CASRGTANEQFF. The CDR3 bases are TGTGCCAGCAGGGGAACAGCAAATGAGCAGTTCTTC.

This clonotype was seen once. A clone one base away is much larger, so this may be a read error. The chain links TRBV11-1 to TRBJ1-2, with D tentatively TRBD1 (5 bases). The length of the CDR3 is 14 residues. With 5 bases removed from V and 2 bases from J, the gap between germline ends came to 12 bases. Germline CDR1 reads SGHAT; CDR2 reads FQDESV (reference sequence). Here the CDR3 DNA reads TGTGCCAGCAGCGTAGGACACACCAACTATGGCTACACCTTC. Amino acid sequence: CASSVGHTNYGYTF.

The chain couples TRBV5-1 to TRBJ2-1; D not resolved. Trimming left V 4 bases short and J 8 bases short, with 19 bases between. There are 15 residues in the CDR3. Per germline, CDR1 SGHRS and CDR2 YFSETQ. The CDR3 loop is CASSPTTSLSDEQFF. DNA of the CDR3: TGCGCCAGCAGCCCTACAACGAGTTTGAGCGATGAGCAGTTCTTC.

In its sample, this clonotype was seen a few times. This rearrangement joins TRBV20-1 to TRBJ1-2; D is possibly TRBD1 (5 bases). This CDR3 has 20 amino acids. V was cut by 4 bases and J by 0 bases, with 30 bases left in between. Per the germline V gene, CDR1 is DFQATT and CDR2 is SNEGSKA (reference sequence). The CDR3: CSANLHAIGRDVPSNYGYTF. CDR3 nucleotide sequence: TGCAGTGCTAACCTCCACGCAATCGGCAGGGACGTTCCTTCTAACTATGGCTACACCTTC.

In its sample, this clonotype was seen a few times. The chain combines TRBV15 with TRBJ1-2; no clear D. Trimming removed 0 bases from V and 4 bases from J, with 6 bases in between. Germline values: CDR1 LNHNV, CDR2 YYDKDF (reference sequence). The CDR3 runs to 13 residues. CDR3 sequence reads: CATSRDPLYGYTF. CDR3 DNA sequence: TGTGCCACCAGCAGAGATCCCCTCTATGGCTACACCTTC.

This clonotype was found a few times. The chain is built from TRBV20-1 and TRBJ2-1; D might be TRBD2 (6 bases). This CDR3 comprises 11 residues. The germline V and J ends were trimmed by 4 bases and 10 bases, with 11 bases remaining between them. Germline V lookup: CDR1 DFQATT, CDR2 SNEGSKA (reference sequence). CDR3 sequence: CSAKGGLEQFF. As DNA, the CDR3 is TGCAGTGCTAAGGGCGGACTAGAGCAGTTCTTC.

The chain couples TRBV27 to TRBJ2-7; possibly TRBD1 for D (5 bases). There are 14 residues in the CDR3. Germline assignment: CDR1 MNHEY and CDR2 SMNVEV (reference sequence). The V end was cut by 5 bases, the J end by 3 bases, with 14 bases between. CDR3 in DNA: TGTGCCAGCAGTCCCCGGACACAAATCTACGAGCAGTACTTC. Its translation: CASSPRTQIYEQYF.

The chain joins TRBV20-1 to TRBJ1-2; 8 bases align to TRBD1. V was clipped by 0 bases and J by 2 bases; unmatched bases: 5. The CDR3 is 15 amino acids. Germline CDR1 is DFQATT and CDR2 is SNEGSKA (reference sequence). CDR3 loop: CSARDRTGLNYGYTF. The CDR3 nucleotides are TGCAGTGCTAGAGACCGGACAGGGTTGAACTATGGCTACACCTTC.

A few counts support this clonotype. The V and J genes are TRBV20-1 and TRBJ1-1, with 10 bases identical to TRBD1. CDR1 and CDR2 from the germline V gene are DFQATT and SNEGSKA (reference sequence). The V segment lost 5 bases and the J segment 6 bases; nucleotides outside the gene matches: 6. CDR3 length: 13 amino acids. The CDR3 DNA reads TGCAGTGCTCGGACAGGGGGTAACTCTGAAGCTTTCTTT. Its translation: CSARTGGNSEAFF.

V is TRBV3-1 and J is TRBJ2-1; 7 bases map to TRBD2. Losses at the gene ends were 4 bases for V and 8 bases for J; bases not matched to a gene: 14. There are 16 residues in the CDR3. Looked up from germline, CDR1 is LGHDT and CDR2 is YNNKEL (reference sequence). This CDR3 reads CASSPLRGGPEDEQFF. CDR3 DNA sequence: TGTGCCAGCAGCCCTCTCCGCGGGGGACCCGAAGATGAGCAGTTCTTC.

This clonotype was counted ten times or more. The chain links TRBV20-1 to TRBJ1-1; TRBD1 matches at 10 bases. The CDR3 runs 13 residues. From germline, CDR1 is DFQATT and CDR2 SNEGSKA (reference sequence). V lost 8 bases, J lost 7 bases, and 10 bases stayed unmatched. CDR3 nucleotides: TGCAGTCCTTGGGGCGGGACAGGGGTTGAAGCTTTCTTT. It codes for CSPWGGTGVEAFF.

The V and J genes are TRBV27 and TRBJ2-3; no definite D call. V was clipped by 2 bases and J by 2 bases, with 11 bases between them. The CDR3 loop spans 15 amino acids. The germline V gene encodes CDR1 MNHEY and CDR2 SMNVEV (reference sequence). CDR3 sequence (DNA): TGTGCCAGCAGTTTAAAGGGCAGAGACACAGATACGCAGTATTTT. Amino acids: CASSLKGRDTDTQYF.

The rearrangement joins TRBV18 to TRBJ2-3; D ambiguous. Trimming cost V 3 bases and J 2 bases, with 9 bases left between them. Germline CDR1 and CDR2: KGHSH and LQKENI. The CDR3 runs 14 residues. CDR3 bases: TGTGCCAGCTCACCGGGTATACTCACAGATACGCAGTATTTT. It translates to CASSPGILTDTQYF.

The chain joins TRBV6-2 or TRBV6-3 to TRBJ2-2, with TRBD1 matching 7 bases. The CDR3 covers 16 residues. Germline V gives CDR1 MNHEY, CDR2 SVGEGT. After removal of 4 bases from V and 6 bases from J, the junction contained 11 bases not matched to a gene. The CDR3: CASSSRDSLGAGELFF. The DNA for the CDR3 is TGTGCCAGCAGTTCCCGGGACAGCCTTGGCGCCGGGGAGCTGTTTTTT.

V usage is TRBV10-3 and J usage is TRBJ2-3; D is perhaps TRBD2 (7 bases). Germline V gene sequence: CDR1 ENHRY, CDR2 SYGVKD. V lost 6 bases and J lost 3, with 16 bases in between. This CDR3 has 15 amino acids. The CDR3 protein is CAIRSGTRSTDTQYF. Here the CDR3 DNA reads TGTGCCATCAGGAGCGGGACACGGAGTACAGATACGCAGTATTTT.

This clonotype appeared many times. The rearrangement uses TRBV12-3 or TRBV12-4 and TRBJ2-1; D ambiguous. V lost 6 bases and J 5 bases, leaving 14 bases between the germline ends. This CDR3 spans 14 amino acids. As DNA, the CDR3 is TGTGCCAGCAGCTTATCGGGCAGAGACAATGAGCAGTTCTTC. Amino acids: CASSLSGRDNEQFF.

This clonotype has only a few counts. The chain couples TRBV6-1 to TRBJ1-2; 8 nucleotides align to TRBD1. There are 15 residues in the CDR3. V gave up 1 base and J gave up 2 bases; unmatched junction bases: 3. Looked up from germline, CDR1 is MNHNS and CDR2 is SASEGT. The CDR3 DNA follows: TGTGCCAGCAGTGAAGGGCCAGGGGGCAACTATGGCTACACCTTC. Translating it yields CASSEGPGGNYGYTF.

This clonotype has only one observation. The CDR3 DNA follows: TGTGCCAGCAGCGTCACGACAGCAAGTGAGCAGTACTTC. This translates into CASSVTTASEQYF. The rearrangement uses TRBV9 and TRBJ2-7, with TRBD1 as a possible D gene (5 bases). Per germline, CDR1 SGDLS and CDR2 YYNGEE. V lost 2 bases to trimming and J lost 7 bases, with 13 bases between them. This CDR3 is built from 13 residues. The full variable domain, its missing parts supplied by reference TRBV9 and TRBJ2-7, is DSGVTQTPKHLITATGQRVTLRCSPRSGDLSVYWYQQSLDQGLQFLIQYYNGEERAKGNILERFSAQQFPDLHSELNLSSLELGDSALYFCASSVTTASEQYFGPGTRLTVT.